A single T cell receptor beta chain is shown here with its context. Its binding antigen is unknown. No quality values exist for individual bases; no much larger clone is one base distant. CDR1 GTSNPN and CDR2 SVGIG are derived from the germline V gene (reference sequence). The CDR3 measures 12 amino acids from cysteine to phenylalanine. This entry keeps only the CDR3 DNA: 36 bases, framed from base 1. Trimming leaves V shorter by 0 bases and J shorter by 8 bases, with the junction holding 3 bases beyond the gene matches. The record originates from a study of blood T cell repertoires in COVID-19 (TCRdb year 2020). Describing the broader study: Samples covering the acute and convalescent phases of COVID-19 were provided by collaborators in the United States, Italy and Spain. The material from the prospective study consisted of cDNA or gDNA derived from T cells, B-cell-depleted T cells, or PBMCs. Deeply sampled blood TCRbeta repertoires from subjects exposed to, actively infected with, or recovered from COVID-19 were included in the dataset. A freely available public database, intended as a resource for researchers studying the immune response to SARS-CoV-2, is where the repertoires were released. Samples came from the ongoing ImmuneRACE study (first 160 participants) plus 1,254 subjects from 6 global collaborators. A de-identified subject ID, COVID-19 status, age in years and sex were almost always included in the sample metadata. Where available, HLA class I and class II types were obtained from metadata supplied by the sample provider rather than from assay-based typing. The full study reports these points: How much clinical and demographic metadata was included differed by source and by participant, and the metadata was provided uncurated.

TCRbeta CDR3 regions were amplified from genomic DNA by means of the immunoSEQ Assay, a bias-controlled multiplex PCR. The source study handled its data this way. Within the assay, amplification of reference gene primers was used to estimate how many nucleated cells each sample contained. To quantify the absolute abundance of each unique TCRbeta CDR3 rearrangement, sequence reads were collapsed and filtered. For each sample, productive Simpson clonality was calculated by taking the square root of Simpson's diversity index across productive rearrangements. In its TCRdb copy, this immuneACCESS table keeps in-frame sequences only and misses some clones. Where compared with another copy, unresolved V genes explain less than half of these, and the others have no known cause. V, J and clone size are those of that table, while D and trimming were read from the DNA. In this sample the table shows hundreds of thousands of clones, about nine tenths of which occur a single time. The ten largest clones represent 10% to 15% of the sample.

One collaborating source in Seattle enrolled patients while the patients were actively infected and followed the patients over time throughout the course of disease. Collaborating institutions collected whole blood in K2EDTA tubes following their own protocols. For TCRbeta analysis, collaborators shipped samples as frozen whole blood, isolated PBMCs, or DNA extracted from either of those sample types. The clonotype was recovered from a woman in her forties or fifties with COVID-19, enrolled during active disease. The source material was peripheral blood. The chain links TRBV30 with TRBJ1-2; TRBD1 fits 7 bases in the junction. The CDR3 sequence is CAWSVGQRGYTF. The DNA is TGTGCCTGGAGTGTGGGACAGCGAGGCTACACCTTC.